A single sample gave rise to the 8 T cell receptor beta chains below, sequenced in a study of cytomegalovirus exposure and HLA in healthy donors. PCR primers comprised 60 Vbeta and 13 Jbeta primers. TCRdb keeps only in-frame clones here, not all; method: immunoSEQ multiplex PCR. The table shows roughly 82,000 clones, with 72% occurring only once. The specimen was PBMCs. These receptors all come from a middle-aged woman in good health and CMV-seropositive.

The chain has TRBV10-1 and TRBJ2-7; 8 bases agree with TRBD1. Germline values: CDR1 WNHNN, CDR2 SYGVQD (reference sequence). With V trimmed by 4 bases and J by 6 bases, 8 bases remained unmatched. This CDR3 has 14 residues. The CDR3 DNA sequence: TGCGCCAGCAGTGCGGGACAGGTCTCGAGCGAGCAGTACTTC. It is translated as CASSAGQVSSEQYF.

A few counts support this clone. The chain carries TRBV10-3 and TRBJ1-6, with 9 bases matching TRBD1. CDR3 size: 14 residues. V trimming: 6 bases; J trimming: 6 bases; junction bases outside the gene matches: 3. Germline loops: CDR1 ENHRY, CDR2 SYGVKD. The CDR3 DNA is TGTGCCATCAGGGAGGGACAGGGTAATTCACCCCTCCACTTT. It translates to CAIREGQGNSPLHF.

This clone was counted a single time. V and J are TRBV5-4 and TRBJ2-7; 10 positions agree with TRBD1. After removal of 4 bases from V and 2 bases from J, the junction contained 3 bases not matched to a gene. This CDR3 contains 14 residues. Germline V gene lookup returns CDR1 SGHNT and CDR2 YYREEE (reference sequence). In DNA, the CDR3 is TGTGCCAGCAGCCGACAGGGGGCGGCCTACGAGCAGTACTTC. Encoded protein: CASSRQGAAYEQYF.

This clone is a singleton in its sample. V usage is TRBV5-6 and J usage is TRBJ1-2; D ambiguous. V gave up 4 bases and J gave up 8 bases, with 15 bases separating them. There are 13 residues in the CDR3. CDR1 and CDR2 (germline): SGHDT, YYEEEE. Written as DNA, the CDR3 is TGTGCCAGCAGCCCCGGAAGGGAGGGCGGCTACACCTTC. Protein product: CASSPGREGGYTF. Filled out from reference TRBV5-6 and TRBJ1-2, the complete variable domain reads DAGVTQSPTHLIKTRGQQVTLRCSPKSGHDTVSWYQQALGQGPQFIFQYYEEEERQRGNFPDRFSGHQFPNYSSELNVNALLLGDSALYLCASSPGREGGYTFGSGTRLTVV.

This rearrangement joins TRBV21-1 to TRBJ1-1. TRBV21-1 is a pseudogene. This CDR3 spans 14 amino acids. CDR3 nucleotides: TGTGCCAGCAGCAAAACCAGTGCGGTCCGGCGAGCTTTCTTT. It translates to CASSKTSAVRRAFF.

The sample holds a few counts of this clone. The chain employs TRBV25-1 and TRBJ2-1, with a tentative D call TRBD2 (6 bases). CDR1 is MGHDK and CDR2 is SYGVNS in the germline V gene. The germline V and J ends were trimmed by 5 bases and 0 bases, with 11 bases remaining between them. The CDR3 length is 15 residues. The CDR3 is CASSHSGGSYNEQFF. The CDR3 bases are TGTGCCAGCAGTCACTCCGGGGGCTCCTACAATGAGCAGTTCTTC. Full variable domain (remainder filled in from reference TRBV25-1 and TRBJ2-1): EADIYQTPRYLVIGTGKKITLECSQTMGHDKMYWYQQDPGMELHLIHYSYGVNSTEKGDLSSESTVSRIRTEHFPLTLESARPSHTSQYLCASSHSGGSYNEQFFGPGTRLTVL.

The V call is TRBV7-8, the J call TRBJ2-2; D is unresolved. With 1 base removed from V and 5 bases from J, the gap between germline ends came to 11 bases. The CDR3 extends over 15 amino acids. Germline V gene sequence: CDR1 SGHVS, CDR2 FQNEAQ. The CDR3 protein is CASSLGRMRTGELFF. Here the CDR3 DNA reads TGTGCCAGCAGCTTAGGTCGGATGAGGACCGGGGAGCTGTTTTTT.

This clone showed up just once. This chain links TRBV30 with TRBJ1-1; weak D call: TRBD1 (6 bases). Trimming left V 0 bases short and J 5 bases short, with 13 bases between. The CDR3 has 14 amino acids. From germline, CDR1 is GTSNPN and CDR2 SVGIG (reference sequence). In DNA form, the CDR3 reads TGTGCCTGGAGTGTACAGGGTCTCGGGACTGAAGCTTTCTTT. It is translated as CAWSVQGLGTEAFF.